This T cell receptor (beta chain) was observed in a study of blood T cells in healthy people across ages. The wider study: Template switching captured about one barcoded beta molecule per two T cells.

This clonotype has at least ten counts. Isolation recovered at least 6.5 million PBMCs from every sample. Looked up from germline, CDR1 is ENHRY and CDR2 is SYGVKD. The CDR3 has 19 amino acids. V shed 4 bases, J shed 1 base, and the junction held 8 bases outside the gene matches. Alongside a J-beta primer mix, a sample-barcoded 5' primer served in a second PCR lasting roughly 6 to 11 cycles. The template-switch adaptor was a 5' adaptor with 12 random nucleotides. It tagged each cDNA molecule. All samples yielded 2.5 million or more CDR3-containing paired-end reads. Each CDR3 protein gets one entry after TCRdb re-called the 5' RACE reads with MiXCR. The sample includes 550,000 to 800,000 distinct CDR3 sequences, about 32% of them seen just once.

The gene calls are TRBV10-3 and TRBJ2-3; 16 bases are shared with TRBD2. Material: blood. This clonotype was sampled from a woman at least 80 years old in good health. CDR3 nucleotide sequence: TGTGCCATCAGTGGTGGGGGACTAGCGGGGGGGCGCGGCACAGATACGCAGTATTTT. It encodes CAISGGGLAGGRGTDTQYF.